A selection of T cell receptor beta chains follows, all from one sample in a study of tumor-infiltrating lymphocytes in primary liver carcinoma. TCRdb fed the multiplex PCR reads into MiXCR, producing one record per CDR3 protein. Of about 54,000 distinct CDR3 sequences in the sample, roughly 77% are singletons; the top ten hold about 25%. Sequencing was performed on liver tumor tissue from sampling region 2. These receptors all come from a middle-aged man with primary liver carcinoma and hepatitis B virus infection. Each CDR3 is given with its conserved first and last residue. The D gene is left open where the match is weak. Part of the rows lack a size; the others show once, few, many or a class for expanded clones.

D	size	V	J	CDR3	DNA
NA	once	TRBV4-2	TRBJ1-6	CTCSRLDSENSPLHF	TGTACCTGCAGCCGCTTGGACAGTGAGAATTCACCCCTCCACTTT
NA	NA	TRBV29-1	TRBJ2-5	CTVERERGVTQYF	TGCACCGTTGAACGGGAAAGAGGGGTGACCCAGTACTTC
NA	NA	TRBV12-3/TRBV12-4	TRBJ2-7	CASSMNPSSYEQYF	TGTGCCAGCAGCATGAACCCGAGCTCCTACGAGCAGTATTTC
NA	NA	TRBV21-1	TRBJ1-2	CASSGSHYGYTF	TGTGCCAGCAGCGGCAGCCATTATGGATACACCTTC
TRBD1	many	TRBV7-9	TRBJ2-6	CASSLGQVLGANVLTF	TGTGCCAGCAGCTTGGGACAGGTGCTTGGGGCCAACGTCCTGACTTTC
NA	NA	TRBV5-4	TRBJ2-3	CVSSLGPADTQYF	TGTGTCAGCAGCTTGGGCCCCGCAGATACACAGTATTTT
TRBD2	NA	TRBV12-3/TRBV12-4	TRBJ2-7	CASCLLTGGPPYEQYF	TGTGCCAGCTGTTTACTAACGGGAGGGCCTCCCTACGAGCAGTACTTC
NA	NA	TRBV6-1	TRBJ1-2	CASSVMQAICGYTF	TGTGCCAGCAGTGTGATGCAAGCTATCTGTGGCTACACCTTC
TRBD1	many	TRBV6-5	TRBJ2-3	CASSYRGPDTQYF	TGTGCCAGCAGTTACAGGGGGCCAGATACGCAGTATTTT
NA	once	TRBV5-4	TRBJ1-2	CASSLEAGRGGYAF	TGTGCCAGCAGCTTGGAGGCAGGGCGTGGTGGTTACGCCTTC
NA	NA	TRBV6-2/TRBV6-3	TRBJ1-5	CVSSCYGQGLENQPQHF	TGTGTCAGCAGTTGCTATGGGCAGGGGTTAGAGAATCAGCCCCAGCATTTT
NA	few	TRBV2	TRBJ2-7	CASSEGGARGYEQYF	TGTGCCAGCAGTGAGGGAGGTGCTCGTGGATACGAGCAGTACTTC
NA	NA	TRBV20-1	TRBJ2-5	CSARDGAGYGETQYF	TGCAGTGCTAGAGATGGGGCAGGGTACGGGGAGACCCAGTACTTC
NA	medium-sized	TRBV6-1	TRBJ2-2	CASSQVRRANTGELFF	TGTGCCAGCAGCCAGGTTAGGCGGGCGAACACCGGGGAGCTGTTTTTT
NA	once	TRBV7-8	TRBJ2-7	CTSSLVLGAYEQYF	TGTACCAGCAGCCTAGTGTTAGGGGCCTACGAGCAGTACTTC
NA	NA	TRBV11-2	TRBJ2-1	CASARTGTINGQFF	TGTGCCAGCGCCCGGACAGGGACTATCAATGGGCAGTTCTTC
NA	NA	TRBV6-5	TRBJ2-2	CVSNCAVDGTGELFF	TGTGTCAGCAATTGCGCAGTGGACGGCACCGGGGAGCTGTTTTTT
NA	NA	TRBV6-6	TRBJ2-7	CTSSYTLAGGEQYF	TGTACCAGCAGTTATACACTAGCTGGTGGTGAGCAGTACTTC
TRBD2	NA	TRBV29-1	TRBJ2-3	CNVDGEAGIFADTRYF	TGCAACGTTGACGGAGAAGCGGGAATTTTCGCAGATACGCGGTATTTT
NA	NA	TRBV13	TRBJ2-1	CISSLRDLQFF	TGTATCAGCAGCTTAAGGGACTTGCAGTTCTTC
TRBD1	few	TRBV19	TRBJ2-7	CASSPRTGSYDEQYF	TGTGCCAGTAGTCCCCGGACAGGGAGTTACGACGAGCAGTACTTC
NA	NA	TRBV6-5	TRBJ1-3	CASGDDRYSGNTIYF	TGTGCCAGCGGAGACGACCGTTACTCGGGGAACACCATATATTTT
NA	NA	TRBV11-2	TRBJ2-1	CASSPGGGGRDSEQFF	TGTGCCAGCAGCCCTGGGGGGGGGGGGCGCGACAGTGAGCAGTTCTTC
TRBD2	NA	TRBV11-1	TRBJ2-1	CACSLGLAGEVDNKQFF	TGTGCTTGCAGCCTGGGACTAGCGGGAGAAGTTGACAATAAGCAGTTCTTC
TRBD2	NA	TRBV11-2	TRBJ2-3	CTSSLREVGTYTLYF	TGTACCAGCAGCTTACGGGAGGTTGGCACATATACGCTGTATTTT
TRBD1	many	TRBV6-2/TRBV6-3	TRBJ2-7	CASKDRGYEQYF	TGTGCCAGCAAAGACAGGGGCTACGAGCAGTACTTC
NA	NA	TRBV6-6	TRBJ1-1	CACSYSIATTGAFF	TGTGCCTGCAGTTACTCGATTGCGACCACTGGAGCTTTCTTT
NA	NA	TRBV11-2	TRBJ2-3	CDSCPYGTDTQYF	TGTGACAGCTGCCCCTACGGGACAGATACGCAGTATTTT
NA	NA	TRBV11-2	TRBJ2-7	CVGSLTVGISYEQYF	TGTGTCGGCAGCCTAACTGTGGGAATATCCTACGAGCAGTACTTC
NA	NA	TRBV4-1	TRBJ2-5	CASSQELGKGEAQYF	TGCGCGAGCAGCCAAGAATTAGGCAAGGGAGAGGCCCAGTACTTC
TRBD1	many	TRBV28	TRBJ2-1	CASRLGGGSYNEQFF	TGTGCCAGCAGGTTAGGGGGCGGATCCTACAATGAGCAGTTCTTC
NA	NA	TRBV6-6	TRBJ1-3	CVSSTVTGKDFASGNTIYF	TGTGTCAGCAGTACCGTAACAGGGAAAGACTTCGCTTCTGGAAACACCATATATTTT
TRBD2	NA	TRBV11-1	TRBJ2-1	CASSLGLAGEVGNEQLF	TGTGCCAGCAGCCTGGGATTAGCGGGAGAAGTTGGCAATGAGCAGTTATTC
NA	medium-sized	TRBV5-4	TRBJ2-7	CASSLSGKSYEQYF	TGTGCCAGCAGCTTGTCTGGGAAATCCTACGAGCAGTACTTC
NA	few	TRBV29-1	TRBJ2-7	CSVVTGGSPYEQYF	TGCAGCGTTGTAACAGGTGGCAGCCCCTACGAGCAGTATTTC
TRBD2	NA	TRBV5-4	TRBJ2-5	CTSSLARGRGETQCF	TGTACCAGCAGCTTGGCTCGCGGGAGGGGAGAGACCCAGTGCTTC
TRBD2	NA	TRBV6-5	TRBJ2-1	CVSSCSSTSGSRKFF	TGTGTCAGCAGTTGCTCTAGTACTAGCGGGAGTCGGAAGTTCTTC
NA	NA	TRBV11-2	TRBJ2-3	CASSHTGGFDDTQYF	TGTGCCAGCAGCCACACTGGCGGCTTCGATGATACGCAGTATTTC
NA	NA	TRBV16	TRBJ1-4	CASSQLGATNEKPFF	TGTGCCAGCAGCCAATTGGGGGCAACTAATGAAAAACCGTTTTTT
NA	NA	TRBV6-1	TRBJ2-6	CASSLCDGGANVLTF	TGTGCCAGCAGTCTCTGTGACGGGGGGGCCAACGTCCTGACTTTC
TRBD1	many	TRBV4-1	TRBJ1-6	CASSQEAGQGNPSYNSPLHF	TGCGCCAGCAGCCAAGAGGCAGGACAGGGGAATCCGTCTTATAATTCACCCCTCCACTTT
TRBD1	NA	TRBV20-1	TRBJ1-4	CSARDGGTVNGKLFF	TGCAGTGCTAGAGATGGGGGGACAGTTAATGGAAAACTGTTTTTT
NA	NA	TRBV14	TRBJ2-5	CASSQDHTLEFQETQYF	TGTGCCAGCAGCCAAGACCACACCCTAGAGTTCCAAGAGACCCAGTACTTC
NA	once	TRBV11-2	TRBJ2-5	CASSLDYLETQYF	TGTGCTAGCAGCTTAGATTATCTGGAGACACAGTACTTC
NA	NA	TRBV12-3/TRBV12-4	TRBJ2-7	CASSFVEYEQYF	TGTGCCAGCAGTTTTGTGGAATACGAGCAGTACTTC
NA	once	TRBV29-1	TRBJ2-3	CSVDSPSRARYF	TGCAGCGTTGACAGCCCGTCGCGAGCGCGGTATTTT
NA	many	TRBV4-2	TRBJ1-2	CASSPLQGGYTF	TGTGCCAGCAGCCCTTTACAGGGCGGCTACACCTTC
TRBD2	NA	TRBV28	TRBJ2-1	CASSRGTSGSHEQFF	TGTGCCAGCAGCCGAGGGACTAGCGGGAGCCATGAGCAGTTCTTC
TRBD2	NA	TRBV10-3	TRBJ2-7	CAISPGLAASTFSYERYF	TGTGCCATCAGCCCGGGACTAGCGGCGTCCACCTTTTCCTACGAGCGGTACTTC
NA	NA	TRBV20-1	TRBJ2-1	CSARPYNEQFF	TGCAGTGCTAGGCCCTACAATGAGCAGTTCTTC
NA	medium-sized	TRBV6-6	TRBJ2-3	CASSFLAGTDTQYF	TGTGCCAGCAGTTTCCTAGCAGGAACAGATACGCAGTATTTT
NA	many	TRBV12-3/TRBV12-4	TRBJ1-3	CASSDGNSGNTIYF	TGTGCCAGCAGCGACGGAAACTCTGGAAACACCATATATTTT
NA	NA	TRBV6-5	TRBJ2-6	CASSLCTGMKAGADVLTF	TGTGCTAGCAGTCTTTGTACAGGGATGAAAGCTGGGGCCGACGTCCTGACTTTC
NA	few	TRBV2	TRBJ2-1	CASNPYNEQFF	TGTGCCAGCAACCCGTACAATGAGCAGTTCTTC
TRBD1	many	TRBV28	TRBJ2-2	CASSLTGSGTGELFF	TGTGCCAGTTCATTGACAGGGTCGGGCACCGGGGAGCTGTTTTTT
TRBD2	many	TRBV6-6	TRBJ2-7	CASTDGLADEQYF	TGTGCCAGCACTGACGGACTAGCCGACGAGCAGTACTTC
NA	few	TRBV5-4	TRBJ2-5	CASSLDKAAKYF	TGTGCCAGCAGCTTGGACAAGGCCGCCAAATACTTC
NA	NA	TRBV6-2/TRBV6-3	TRBJ2-6	CASSLGQGTRTNVLTF	TGTGCCAGCAGTTTAGGTCAGGGAACTAGGACCAACGTCCTGACTTTC
NA	NA	TRBV11-2	TRBJ2-7	CASCLGWSSYEQYF	TGTGCCAGCTGCTTAGGCTGGAGTTCCTACGAGCAGTACTTC
TRBD1	few	TRBV28	TRBJ1-1	CASSPNTGQKAFF	TGTGCCAGCAGTCCTAATACGGGACAGAAAGCTTTCTTT